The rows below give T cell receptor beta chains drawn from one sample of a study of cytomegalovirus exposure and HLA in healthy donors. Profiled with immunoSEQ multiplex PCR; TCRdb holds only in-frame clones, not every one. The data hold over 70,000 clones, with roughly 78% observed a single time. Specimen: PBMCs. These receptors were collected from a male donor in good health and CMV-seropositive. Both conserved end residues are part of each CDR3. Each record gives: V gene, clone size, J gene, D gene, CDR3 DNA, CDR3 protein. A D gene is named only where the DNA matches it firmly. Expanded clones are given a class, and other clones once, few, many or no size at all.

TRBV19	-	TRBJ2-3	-	TGTGCCAGTAGGCCTACTAGTTCTAGCACAGATACGCAGTATTTT	CASRPTSSSTDTQYF
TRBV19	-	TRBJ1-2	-	TGTGCCAGTAGTCCGAACGCGAACAGAGCTAACTATGGCTACACCTTC	CASSPNANRANYGYTF
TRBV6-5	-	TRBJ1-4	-	TGTGCCAGCAGCGGTGGCAGGGCGGAAAAACTGTTTTTT	CASSGGRAEKLFF
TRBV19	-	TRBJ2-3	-	TGTGCCAGTAGTATCCCAAACCGGGGAGGAGATACGCAGTATTTT	CASSIPNRGGDTQYF
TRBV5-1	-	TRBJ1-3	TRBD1	TGCGCCAGCAGCCGGGGACAGACTGGAAACACCATATATTTT	CASSRGQTGNTIYF
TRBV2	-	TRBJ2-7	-	TGTGCCAGCAAGGAACAGGGAACCTACGAGCAGTACTTC	CASKEQGTYEQYF
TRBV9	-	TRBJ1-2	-	TGTGCCAGCAGCGTAGGTTCAGGGGCGAACTATGGCTACACCTTC	CASSVGSGANYGYTF
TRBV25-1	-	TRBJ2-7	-	TGTGCCAGCAGTAGACGAGGAGACTACGAGCAGTACTTC	CASSRRGDYEQYF
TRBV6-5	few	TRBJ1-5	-	TGTGCCAGCAGCCCAAGTGAGAATCAGCCCCAGCATTTT	CASSPSENQPQHF
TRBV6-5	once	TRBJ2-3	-	TGTGCCAGCAGGGCTGACGGGTCCGGGGGTACGCAGTATTTT	CASRADGSGGTQYF
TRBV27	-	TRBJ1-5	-	TGTGCCAGCAGCCCCCGGGACATCCTAGGCAGCCCCCAGCATTTT	CASSPRDILGSPQHF
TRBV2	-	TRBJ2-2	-	TGTGCCAGCATGATTGGAGGGTTGAGCACCGGGGAGCTGTTTTTT	CASMIGGLSTGELFF
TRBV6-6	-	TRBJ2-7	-	TGTGCCAGCAGTGTGAGAATCCCTCCTACCTACGAGCAGTACTTC	CASSVRIPPTYEQYF
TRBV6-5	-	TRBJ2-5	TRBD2	TGTGCCAGCAGTTACTCCCCCATACTAGCGGAAGAGACCCAGTACTTC	CASSYSPILAEETQYF
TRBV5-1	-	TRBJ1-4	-	TGCGCCAGCAGCTTGCAACCAGCTAATGAAAAACTGTTTTTT	CASSLQPANEKLFF
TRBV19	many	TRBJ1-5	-	TGTGCCAGTAGTATAGATAGGGGTAATGGCAATCAGCCCCAGCATTTT	CASSIDRGNGNQPQHF
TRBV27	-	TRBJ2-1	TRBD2	TGTGCCAGCAGATACCTAATGACCCCACTGACTAGCTGGAATGAGCAGTTCTTC	CASRYLMTPLTSWNEQFF
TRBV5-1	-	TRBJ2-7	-	TGCGCCAGCAGCCTAGGAAGATTGTACGAGCAGTACTTC	CASSLGRLYEQYF
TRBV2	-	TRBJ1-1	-	TGTGCCAGCAAGGGAGGTGTCTCGAACACTGAAGCTTTCTTT	CASKGGVSNTEAFF
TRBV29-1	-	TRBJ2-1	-	TGCAGCGTTGAGGCTAGCCCCTCCTACAATGAGCAGTTCTTC	CSVEASPSYNEQFF
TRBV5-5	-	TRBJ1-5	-	TGTGCCAGCAGCAGGACGGCGGGGGATCAGCCCCAGCATTTT	CASSRTAGDQPQHF
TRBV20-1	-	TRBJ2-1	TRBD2	TGCAGTGTTCGGCGGGAGAATGAGCAGTTCTTC	CSVRRENEQFF
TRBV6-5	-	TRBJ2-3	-	TGTGCCAGCAGTTCCCCGGGAAAGCCAGATACGCAGTATTTT	CASSSPGKPDTQYF
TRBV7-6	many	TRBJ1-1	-	TGTGCCAGCAGCTTAGCCCCTTCCCGGGCCCCGGGGACTGAAGCTTTCTTT	CASSLAPSRAPGTEAFF
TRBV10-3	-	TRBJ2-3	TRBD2	TGTGCCATCAGTGACTCCCGGGGGGGGGTTGGAGATACGCAGTATTTT	CAISDSRGGVGDTQYF
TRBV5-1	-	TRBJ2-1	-	TGCGCCAGCAGCTTACCGGTCTTGACTCCAGACAATGAGCAGTTCTTC	CASSLPVLTPDNEQFF
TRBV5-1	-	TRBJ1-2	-	TGCGCCAGCGGGGAAACAACAGGGAATCCTGGCTACACCTTC	CASGETTGNPGYTF
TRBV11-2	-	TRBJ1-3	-	TGTGCCAGCAGCTTAGCAGCGAACTCTGGAAACACCATATATTTT	CASSLAANSGNTIYF
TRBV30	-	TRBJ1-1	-	TGTGCCTGGGGGGGATGGGGGCTAGACACTGAAGCTTTCTTT	CAWGGWGLDTEAFF
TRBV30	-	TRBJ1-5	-	TGTGCCTGGAGCACCACAGGCAGCAATCAGCCCCAGCATTTT	CAWSTTGSNQPQHF
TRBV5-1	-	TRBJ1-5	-	TGCGCCAGCAGCTGGGCAATAGATCAGCCCCAGCATTTT	CASSWAIDQPQHF
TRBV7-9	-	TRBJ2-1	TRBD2	TGTGCCAGCAGCTTAGTACTAGCGGACAACAATGAGCAGTTCTTC	CASSLVLADNNEQFF